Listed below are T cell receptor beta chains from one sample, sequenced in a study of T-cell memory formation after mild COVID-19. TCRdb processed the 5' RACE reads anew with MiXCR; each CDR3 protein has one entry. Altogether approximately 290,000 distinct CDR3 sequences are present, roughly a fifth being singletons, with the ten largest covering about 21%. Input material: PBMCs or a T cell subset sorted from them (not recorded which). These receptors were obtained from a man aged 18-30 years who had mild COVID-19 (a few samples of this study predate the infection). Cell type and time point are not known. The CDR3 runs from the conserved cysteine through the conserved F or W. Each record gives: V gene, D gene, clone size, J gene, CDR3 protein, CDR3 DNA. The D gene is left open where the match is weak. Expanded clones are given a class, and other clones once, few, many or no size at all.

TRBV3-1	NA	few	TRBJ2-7	CASSQDAEQYF	TGTGCCAGCAGCCAAGATGCCGAGCAGTACTTC
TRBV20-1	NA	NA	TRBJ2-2	CSASRGASSGELFF	TGCAGTGCCAGCAGGGGGGCGAGCAGCGGGGAGCTGTTTTTT
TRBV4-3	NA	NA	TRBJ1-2	CASSPRVEGSYTF	TGCGCCAGCAGCCCTCGGGTTGAGGGGAGCTACACCTTC
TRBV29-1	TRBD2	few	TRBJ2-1	CSVLGGNEQFF	TGCAGCGTTTTGGGAGGGAATGAGCAGTTCTTC
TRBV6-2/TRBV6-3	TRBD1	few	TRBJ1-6	CAISDRGDSPLHF	TGTGCCATCAGCGACAGGGGCGATTCACCCCTCCACTTT
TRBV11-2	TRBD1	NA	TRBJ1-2	CASNSGGAYGYTF	TGTGCCAGCAACTCAGGGGGGGCCTATGGCTACACCTTC
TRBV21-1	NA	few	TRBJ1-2	CASTTGGPYGYTF	TGTGCCAGCACGACAGGGGGCCCTTATGGCTACACCTTC
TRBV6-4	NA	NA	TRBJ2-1	CASSTSGTENEQFF	TGTGCCAGCAGTACCTCCGGGACGGAGAATGAGCAGTTCTTC
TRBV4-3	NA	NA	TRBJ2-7	CASSQEGGGSGHYEQYF	TGCGCCAGCAGCCAAGAAGGGGGTGGATCAGGACATTACGAGCAGTACTTC
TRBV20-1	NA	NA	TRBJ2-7	CSARPRPHEQYF	TGCAGTGCTAGACCTAGACCCCACGAGCAGTACTTC
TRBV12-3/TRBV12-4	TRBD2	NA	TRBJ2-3	CASGTSGRGTQYF	TGTGCCTCAGGGACTAGCGGGCGGGGTACGCAGTATTTT
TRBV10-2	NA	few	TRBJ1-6	CASRRGGNSPLHF	TGCGCCAGCCGAAGGGGGGGGAATTCACCCCTCCACTTT
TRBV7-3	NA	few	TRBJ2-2	CASSPGWGLGELFF	TGTGCCAGCAGCCCCGGGTGGGGCCTCGGGGAGCTGTTTTTT
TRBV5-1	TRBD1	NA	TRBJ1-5	CASSLNRGGQPQHF	TGCGCCAGCAGCTTAAACAGGGGTGGTCAGCCCCAGCATTTT
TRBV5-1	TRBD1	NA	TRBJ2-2	CASSPGGWDTGELFF	TGCGCCAGCAGCCCAGGGGGCTGGGACACCGGGGAGCTGTTTTTT
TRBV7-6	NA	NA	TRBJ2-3	CASSSRWAGAITDTQYF	TGTGCCAGCAGCTCCCGTTGGGCGGGGGCCATCACAGATACGCAGTATTTT
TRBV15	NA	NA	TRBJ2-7	CATSRVAGNDEQYF	TGTGCCACCAGCAGAGTCGCAGGGAACGACGAGCAGTACTTC
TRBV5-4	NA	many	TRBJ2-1	CASSDAGSFDEQFF	TGTGCCAGCAGCGACGCCGGGTCCTTCGATGAGCAGTTCTTC
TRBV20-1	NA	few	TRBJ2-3	CSARDGGAGTDTQYF	TGCAGTGCTAGAGATGGGGGCGCTGGCACAGATACGCAGTATTTT
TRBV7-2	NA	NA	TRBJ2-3	CAAAPWIGTDTQYF	TGTGCCGCCGCCCCATGGATAGGGACAGATACGCAGTATTTT
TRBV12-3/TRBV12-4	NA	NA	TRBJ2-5	CASSLAYSTETQYF	TGTGCCAGCAGTTTAGCGTACAGTACAGAGACCCAGTACTTC
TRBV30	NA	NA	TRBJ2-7	CAWGARSSYEQYF	TGTGCCTGGGGGGCGAGGAGCTCCTACGAGCAGTACTTC
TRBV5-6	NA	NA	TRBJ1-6	CASSYRTVYNSPLHF	TGTGCCAGCAGCTACCGGACAGTTTATAATTCACCCCTCCACTTT
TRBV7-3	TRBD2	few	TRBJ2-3	CASSYRTSGGDTDTQYF	TGTGCCAGCAGTTACCGGACTAGCGGGGGGGACACAGATACGCAGTATTTT
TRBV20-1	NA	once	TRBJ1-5	CSERGIGNQPQHF	TGCAGTGAAAGGGGGATCGGCAATCAGCCCCAGCATTTT
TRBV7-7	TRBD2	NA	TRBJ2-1	CASSALAGGLLYNEQFF	TGTGCTAGCAGCGCACTAGCGGGGGGCCTCCTATACAATGAGCAGTTCTTC
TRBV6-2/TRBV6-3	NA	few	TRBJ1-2	CASSYGTAGYGYTF	TGTGCCAGCAGTTACGGGACGGCCGGCTATGGCTACACCTTC
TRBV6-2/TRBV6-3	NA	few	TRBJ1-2	CASSSGVGYTF	TGTGCCAGCAGTTCTGGGGTCGGCTACACCTTC
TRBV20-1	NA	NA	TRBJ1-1	CSAWTANTEAFF	TGCAGTGCCTGGACGGCGAACACTGAAGCTTTCTTT
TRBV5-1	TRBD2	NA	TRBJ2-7	CASSQGGTSYEQYF	TGCGCCAGCAGCCAGGGCGGGACTAGTTACGAGCAGTACTTC
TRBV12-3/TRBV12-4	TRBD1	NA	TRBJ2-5	CASGGTGGVPETQYF	TGTGCCAGCGGGGGGACAGGGGGCGTGCCAGAGACCCAGTACTTC
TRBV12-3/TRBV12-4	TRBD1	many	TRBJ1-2	CASSFRQGDGYTF	TGTGCCAGCAGTTTTAGACAGGGAGATGGCTACACCTTC
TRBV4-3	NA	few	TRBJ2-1	CASSQVHSNNEQFF	TGCGCCAGCAGCCAAGTTCATAGCAACAATGAGCAGTTCTTC
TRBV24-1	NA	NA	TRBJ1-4	CATSDHSSEKLFF	TGTGCCACCAGTGATCACAGTAGTGAAAAACTGTTTTTT
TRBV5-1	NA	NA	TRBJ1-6	CASSLTRGDSPLHF	TGCGCCAGCAGCTTAACAAGGGGAGATTCACCCCTCCACTTT
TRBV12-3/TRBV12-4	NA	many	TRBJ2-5	CASSLRQGGRETQYF	TGTGCCAGCAGTTTAAGGCAAGGGGGAAGAGAGACCCAGTACTTC